Sequencing of this T cell receptor beta chain was carried out in a study of cytomegalovirus exposure and HLA in healthy donors. CDR3 size: 17 residues. CDR1 SGHAT and CDR2 FQNNGV come from the germline V gene. Losses at the gene ends were 5 bases for V and 3 bases for J; bases not matched to a gene: 10. The PCR contained 60 Vbeta and 13 Jbeta primers. Sequencing was performed with immunoSEQ multiplex PCR; in TCRdb, only in-frame clones are kept and a portion is missing. The sample lists just over 150,000 clones, roughly 84% occurring once. The sample comprised PBMCs. The chain recombines TRBV11-2 with TRBJ2-1; 10 bases are a match to TRBD2. The TCR comes from a man aged 18 to 35 in good health and CMV-seronegative. This chain's CDR3 is CASSPNTSGIRYNEQFF. DNA of the CDR3: TGTGCCAGCAGCCCAAACACTAGCGGGATTCGCTACAATGAGCAGTTCTTC.